Listed below are T cell receptor beta chains from one sample, sequenced in a study of CXCR3-negative and CXCR3-positive naive CD8 T cells. After re-calling the 5' RACE reads, TCRdb lists one entry per CDR3 protein, DNA absent. Seen in this sample are 50,000 to 65,000 distinct CDR3 sequences; the ten most common clones hold about 0.8%. Sequencing input: naive CXCR3+ CD8+ T cells from blood. Receptors were obtained from a human donor in good health. Some clones in this sample may be carry-over from other donors' samples. Each CDR3 is given with its conserved first and last residue. The size field is filled for only some rows; it gives once, few, many or a size class.

len	j_gene	v_gene	abundance	CDR3aa
13	TRBJ2-7	TRBV9	-	CASSVGLAHEQYF
15	TRBJ2-2	TRBV7-9	-	CASDWDQRTTGELFF
12	TRBJ2-5	TRBV10-2	-	CASRLPKETQYF
15	TRBJ2-5	TRBV2	-	CASSDDGRYLETQYF
13	TRBJ2-7	TRBV2	-	CARKGTGPYEQYF
14	TRBJ1-1	TRBV28	-	CASSFIGPNTEAFF
15	TRBJ2-7	TRBV9	-	CASSATGTAPSVQYF
13	TRBJ2-7	TRBV25-1	-	CASRGTGSYEQYF
13	TRBJ2-1	TRBV6-2/TRBV6-3	-	CASSLYRANEQFF
15	TRBJ1-1	TRBV19	-	CASSELRARSTEAFF
14	TRBJ1-5	TRBV12-3/TRBV12-4	-	CASSLAGSNQPQHF
14	TRBJ2-7	TRBV7-2	-	CASSPGGGPYEQYF
12	TRBJ1-2	TRBV30	-	CAWSLQVDGYTF
15	TRBJ2-3	TRBV7-3	-	CASSLVGGPTDTQYF
15	TRBJ2-1	TRBV14	-	CACSHRLRGLNEQFF
14	TRBJ2-5	TRBV20-1	-	CSARPGLARETQYF
12	TRBJ2-7	TRBV6-5	medium-sized	CATRTGAYEQYF
12	TRBJ2-1	TRBV6-2/TRBV6-3	-	CASRTGDNEQFF
14	TRBJ2-5	TRBV28	-	CASTKFGDLETQYF
17	TRBJ2-2	TRBV7-3	-	CASSLSPSGRWTGELFF
16	TRBJ2-7	TRBV21-1	-	CASSKTRGRGRREQYF
16	TRBJ2-1	TRBV6-5	-	CASSYSGGSSYNEQFF
15	TRBJ2-7	TRBV14	-	CASSPGRGAAYEQYF
16	TRBJ2-3	TRBV4-3	-	CASSQENAPSTDTQYF
15	TRBJ2-7	TRBV7-3	-	CASSQGRGPNYEQYF
12	TRBJ2-7	TRBV29-1	-	CSVSTDPYEQYF
16	TRBJ2-5	TRBV7-9	-	CASSRLAGAKKETQYF
13	TRBJ1-1	TRBV6-2/TRBV6-3	-	CASSFTPGVEAFF
11	TRBJ2-7	TRBV12-3/TRBV12-4	-	CASSWLYEQYF
16	TRBJ1-3	TRBV28	-	CASSRRQTYSGNTIYF
15	TRBJ2-1	TRBV20-1	-	CSARDDGRSYNEQFF
17	TRBJ2-5	TRBV14	-	CASSHPLSASGEETQYF
15	TRBJ2-5	TRBV4-1	-	CASSQDGALGETQYF
12	TRBJ2-4	TRBV7-8	-	CASSAEEDIQYF
16	TRBJ2-7	TRBV5-1	-	CASSSRQGSEWYEQYF
14	TRBJ2-1	TRBV2	-	CARNRVDSYNEQFF
14	TRBJ1-5	TRBV4-1	-	CASSQDLGPQPQHF
14	TRBJ2-5	TRBV14	-	CASSQDPGRETQYF
11	TRBJ2-5	TRBV7-9	-	CGSGYGETQYF
14	TRBJ2-3	TRBV15	-	CATSPHSGGDTQYF
16	TRBJ1-2	TRBV4-3	-	CASSRDDRTDDYGYTF
15	TRBJ2-3	TRBV21-1	-	CASSKLAGRTDTQYF
13	TRBJ2-2	TRBV20-1	-	CSARGSGTGELFF
16	TRBJ2-4	TRBV13	-	CASSLVERSAKNIQYF
17	TRBJ2-2	TRBV4-3	-	CASSQEFDRGSAGELFF
14	TRBJ2-7	TRBV19	-	CASSMSTGTNEQYF
14	TRBJ2-7	TRBV20-1	-	CSARARANSYEQYF
15	TRBJ1-5	TRBV12-3/TRBV12-4	-	CASRPPGGENQPQHF
11	TRBJ2-1	TRBV29-1	-	CSAPSLGEQFF
17	TRBJ1-1	TRBV27	-	CASSRTGPAGMNTEAFF
16	TRBJ1-6	TRBV15	-	CATSRTRKGYNSPLHF
14	TRBJ2-3	TRBV2	-	CASGGTLRTDTQYF
12	TRBJ1-1	TRBV7-9	-	CASSLDRTEAFF
14	TRBJ1-5	TRBV28	-	CASSGTPRNQPQHF
15	TRBJ2-4	TRBV7-2	-	CASSLFSGGADIQYF